Each of the 9 T cell receptor beta chains below was sequenced from the same sample in a study of beta chain features in type 1 diabetes. The isolated RNA, all of it, was reverse transcribed, so expressed TCRB transcripts were what got sequenced. Method: immunoSEQ multiplex PCR; TCRdb's copy keeps in-frame clones and lacks some. The table includes a few hundred thousand clones, more than 11% detected once. The sequencing sample was made of naive CD4+ T cells from blood. The receptors shown here come from a man in his thirties or forties in good health.

The genes are TRBV7-2 and TRBJ1-6; D is ambiguous. The germline V and J ends were trimmed by 2 bases and 10 bases, with 9 bases remaining between them. This CDR3 comprises 13 residues. The V gene's germline CDR1 is SGHTA and CDR2 FQGNSA. The CDR3 spells CASSLFGKSPLHF. The CDR3, as DNA: TGTGCCAGCAGCTTATTCGGGAAATCACCCCTCCACTTT.

V is TRBV2 and J is TRBJ1-2, with TRBD1 matching 7 bases. V lost 9 bases to trimming and J lost 5 bases; unmatched junction nucleotides: 6. The germline gives CDR1 SNHLY, CDR2 FYNNEI. This CDR3 contains 12 residues. The CDR3 nucleotides are TGTGCCAGGGCAGGGGGAAATTATGGCTACACCTTC. Its translation is CARAGGNYGYTF.

V and J are TRBV6-5 and TRBJ2-7; tentatively, D is TRBD1 or TRBD2 (5 bases each). The CDR3 runs 14 residues. CDR1 and CDR2 from the germline V gene are MNHEY and SVGAGI. The V and J ends lost 6 bases and 3 bases respectively, with 15 bases between them. The CDR3, as DNA: TGTGCCAGCAGAGGCCCCGGGACGAGCTACGAGCAGTACTTC. It yields the protein CASRGPGTSYEQYF.

The rearrangement joins TRBV11-2 to TRBJ2-5, with TRBD2 identical over 8 bases. The trim removed 2 bases at V and 5 bases at J, leaving 4 bases unmatched. CDR1 and CDR2 (germline): SGHAT, FQNNGV. The CDR3 loop spans 14 amino acids. CDR3 amino acids: CASSLPGLGETQYF. CDR3 nucleotide sequence: TGTGCCAGCAGCTTACCGGGACTAGGTGAGACCCAGTACTTC.

The chain links TRBV11-2 to TRBJ1-1; TRBD1 matches at 9 bases. The CDR3 runs to 14 residues. Germline values: CDR1 SGHAT, CDR2 FQNNGV. Trimming cost V 5 bases and J 4 bases; bases outside gene matches: 5. The CDR3 region is CASSPDRGGTEAFF. The CDR3 DNA follows: TGTGCCAGCAGCCCGGACAGGGGCGGCACTGAAGCTTTCTTT.

This clone was detected a few times. J is TRBJ2-1 and V is TRBV7-9; 9 positions match TRBD1. The V gene's germline CDR1 is SEHNR and CDR2 FQNEAQ (reference sequence). V trimming: 5 bases; J trimming: 6 bases; junction bases outside the gene matches: 5. The length of the CDR3 is 14 residues. CDR3 protein: CASSHRGLGNEQFF. The CDR3 DNA sequence: TGTGCCAGCAGCCACAGGGGGCTCGGCAATGAGCAGTTCTTC. Full variable domain (outside the CDR3, taken from reference TRBV7-9 and TRBJ2-1): DTGVSQNPRHKITKRGQNVTFRCDPISEHNRLYWYRQTLGQGPEFLTYFQNEAQLEKSRLLSDRFSAERPKGSFSTLEIQRTEQGDSAMYLCASSHRGLGNEQFFGPGTRLTVL.

The rearrangement joins TRBV7-2 to TRBJ2-1, with D hard to call. Trimming removed 1 base from V and 5 bases from J, with 9 bases in between. Looked up from germline, CDR1 is SGHTA and CDR2 is FQGNSA. This CDR3 comprises 14 residues. CDR3 residues: CASSLGSSNNEQFF. CDR3 nucleotides: TGTGCCAGCAGCTTAGGCTCATCAAACAATGAGCAGTTCTTC.

V usage is TRBV5-1 and J usage is TRBJ2-3; 11 bases match TRBD1. The CDR3 runs 17 residues. The V segment lost 4 bases and the J segment 3 bases; nucleotides outside the gene matches: 10. The germline V gene encodes CDR1 SGHRS and CDR2 YFSETQ. Here the CDR3 DNA reads TGCGCCAGCAGCCCGCGGGACAGGGGGATGGTGACAGATACGCAGTATTTT. Encoded protein: CASSPRDRGMVTDTQYF. The full variable domain, rest sourced from reference TRBV5-1 and TRBJ2-3, is KAGVTQTPRYLIKTRGQQVTLSCSPISGHRSVSWYQQTPGQGLQFLFEYFSETQRNKGNFPGRFSGRQFSNSRSEMNVSTLELGDSALYLCASSPRDRGMVTDTQYFGPGTRLTVL.

This clone has only a few counts. The chain has TRBV19 and TRBJ1-2; 8 bases agree with TRBD1. This CDR3 comprises 13 residues. The germline gives CDR1 LNHDA, CDR2 SQIVND (reference sequence). With 6 bases clipped from V and 6 bases from J, the junction kept 6 bases outside the gene matches. The CDR3 protein is CASRARGPDGYTF. The DNA for the CDR3 is TGTGCCAGTAGAGCCAGGGGGCCTGATGGCTACACCTTC.